This entry concerns a single TCR beta chain. Its antigen remains unidentified. Base qualities were left out, and no much larger clone turns up one base away. The record originates from a study of siplizumab effects on memory and regulatory T cells (dated by TCRdb to the late 2010s). With regard to the full study: The study examined how the anti-CD2 antibody siplizumab affects alloreactive T-cell subsets in allogeneic mixed lymphocyte reactions built from human PBMCs.

General study outcomes and caveats: About 75-97% of proliferating CD4+ or CD8+ clones could not be given a naive or memory phenotype. Among mappable alloreactive CD4+ clones, the Treg-derived fraction averaged around 70% with siplizumab versus 25% to 30% in control reactions. Because sequences below about 10^-5 frequency were poorly captured, only a minor fraction of alloreactive clones could be mapped to unstimulated subsets. The cumulative frequency of alloreactive sequences traceable to unstimulated CD4+ memory T cells was significantly reduced by siplizumab. Unstimulated naive T cells appeared more diverse than memory T cells, and naive cells seemed to contribute substantially to the alloresponse. No functional confirmation was obtained for the suppressive function of proliferating Tregs from siplizumab cultures.

The library was built by means of the immunoSEQ multiplex PCR assay. Roughly 10^5 TCR templates per sample were assayed on the deep sequencing platform. Genomic DNA extracted from sorted T cells was used for TCRbeta CDR3 sequencing. The study's processing was this. The R programming language was used for clonal analysis of the TCRbeta CDR3 data. Alloreactive CD4+ and CD8+ clones were identified by comparing unstimulated samples to CFSE-low samples taken after the reaction. By matching sequences to the repertoires of sorted unstimulated Treg and non-Treg cells, each alloreactive CD4+ clone was assigned a regulatory or non-regulatory origin. TCRdb mirrors the immuneACCESS table, restricted to in-frame sequences. Some clones are absent from its copies; in checked studies, under half trace to an unresolved V gene, and the reason for the others is unknown. That table supplies the V and J calls and clone size; D and trimming were determined from the DNA. In this sample the table shows about 110,000 clones, about 90% of which occur a single time. More than 0.65% of the sample lies in the top ten.

TCRbeta CDR3 sequencing was performed on sorted unstimulated T cells and on proliferating T cells recovered from mixed lymphocyte reactions. Fresh whole blood from more than 9 HLA-typed healthy donors served as the source for isolating PBMCs. To map where alloreactive clones came from, CD4+ regulatory T cells in the unstimulated state were FACS-sorted. V is reduced by 5 bases and J by 16 bases, leaving a spacing of 15 bases between them. From the germline V gene (reference sequence), CDR1 is SEHNR and CDR2 is FQNEAQ. From its cysteine to its phenylalanine, the CDR3 spans 11 amino acids. The retained sequence is limited to the CDR3, 33 bases, with the frame set at the first base.

Sequencing input: Tregs sorted from blood. This clonotype was obtained from a human donor in good health. The sequence links TRBV7-9 to TRBJ2-1, with no D gene named confidently. The DNA reads as follows: TGTGCCAGCAGCCTAGACTCCGCCACATTCTTC. This sequence encodes CASSLDSATFF. With the portions outside the CDR3 filled from the reference TRBV7-9 and TRBJ2-1 genes, the complete variable region becomes DTGVSQNPRHKITKRGQNVTFRCDPISEHNRLYWYRQTLGQGPEFLTYFQNEAQLEKSRLLSDRFSAERPKGSFSTLEIQRTEQGDSAMYLCASSLDSATFFGPGTRLTVL.